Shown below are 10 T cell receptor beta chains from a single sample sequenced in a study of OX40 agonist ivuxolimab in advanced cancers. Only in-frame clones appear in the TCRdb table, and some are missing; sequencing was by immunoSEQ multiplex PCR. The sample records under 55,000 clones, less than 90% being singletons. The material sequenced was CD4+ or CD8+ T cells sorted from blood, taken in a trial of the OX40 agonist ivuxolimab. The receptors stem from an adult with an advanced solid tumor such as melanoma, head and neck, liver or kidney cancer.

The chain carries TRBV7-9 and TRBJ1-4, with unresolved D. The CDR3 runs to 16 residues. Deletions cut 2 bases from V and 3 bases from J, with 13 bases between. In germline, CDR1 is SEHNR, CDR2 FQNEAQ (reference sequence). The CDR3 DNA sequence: TGTGCCAGCAGCTTAACTATAGGCATAGCTAATGAAAAACTGTTTTTT. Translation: CASSLTIGIANEKLFF.

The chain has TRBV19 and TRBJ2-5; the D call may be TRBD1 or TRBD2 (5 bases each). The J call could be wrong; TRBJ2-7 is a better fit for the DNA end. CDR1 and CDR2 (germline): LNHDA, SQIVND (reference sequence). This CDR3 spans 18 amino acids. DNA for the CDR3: TGTGCCAGTAGTATATCAAGAGGGTTGAGATGGGGCACCTACGAGCAGTACTTC. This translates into CASSISRGLRWGTYEQYF.

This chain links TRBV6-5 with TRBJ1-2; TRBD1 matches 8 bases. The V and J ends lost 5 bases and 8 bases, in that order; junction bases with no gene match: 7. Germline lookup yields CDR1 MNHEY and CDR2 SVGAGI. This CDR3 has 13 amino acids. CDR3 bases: TGTGCCAGCAGTACGGACAGGGCCTTGGGCTACACCTTC. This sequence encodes CASSTDRALGYTF.

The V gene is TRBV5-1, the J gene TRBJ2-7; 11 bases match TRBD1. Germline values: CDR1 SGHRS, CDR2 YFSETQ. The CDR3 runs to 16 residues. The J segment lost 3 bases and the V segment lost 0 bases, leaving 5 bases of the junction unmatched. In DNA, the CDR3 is TGCGCCAGCAGCTTGGCCCTGGGGACAGGGGGCTACGAGCAGTACTTC. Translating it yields CASSLALGTGGYEQYF.

As DNA, the CDR3 is TGTGCCAGCAGCGGAACAGGGGGCATAACAGATACGCAGTATTTT. Protein product: CASSGTGGITDTQYF. This chain connects TRBV9 to TRBJ2-3, with 9 bases identical to TRBD1. With V trimmed by 3 bases and J by 3 bases, 5 bases remained unmatched. CDR1 is SGDLS, CDR2 YYNGEE, per germline. This CDR3 is 15 amino acids long.

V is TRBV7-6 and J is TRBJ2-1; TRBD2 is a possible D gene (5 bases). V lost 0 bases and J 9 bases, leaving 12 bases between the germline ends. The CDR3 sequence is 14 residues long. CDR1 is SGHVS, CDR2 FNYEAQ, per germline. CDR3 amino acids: CASSLAGAAGEQFF. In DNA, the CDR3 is TGTGCCAGCAGCTTAGCAGGAGCTGCGGGTGAGCAGTTCTTC.

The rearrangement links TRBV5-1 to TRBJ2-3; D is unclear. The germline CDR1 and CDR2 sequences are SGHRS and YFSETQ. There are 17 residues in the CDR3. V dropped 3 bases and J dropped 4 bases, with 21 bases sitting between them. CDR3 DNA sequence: TGCGCCAGCAGCTCCGATCTCGTACCCAACGGTGCAGATACGCAGTATTTT. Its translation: CASSSDLVPNGADTQYF. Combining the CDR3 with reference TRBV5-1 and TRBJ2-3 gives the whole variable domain KAGVTQTPRYLIKTRGQQVTLSCSPISGHRSVSWYQQTPGQGLQFLFEYFSETQRNKGNFPGRFSGRQFSNSRSEMNVSTLELGDSALYLCASSSDLVPNGADTQYFGPGTRLTVL.

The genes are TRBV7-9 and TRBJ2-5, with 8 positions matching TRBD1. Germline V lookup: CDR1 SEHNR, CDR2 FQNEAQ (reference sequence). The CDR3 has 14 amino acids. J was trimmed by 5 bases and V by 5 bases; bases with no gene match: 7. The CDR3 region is CASSTTGGSETQYF. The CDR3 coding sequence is TGTGCCAGCAGCACTACAGGGGGATCCGAGACCCAGTACTTC.

The CDR3 DNA sequence: TGCGCCAGCAGCCAAGATATTAGGGCAGCCGCAATCTCCTACGAGCAGTACTTC. Its protein product is CASSQDIRAAAISYEQYF. The J gene is TRBJ2-7, the V gene TRBV4-1; D remains ambiguous. V was pared by 0 bases and J by 0 bases, with 18 bases between. In germline, CDR1 is MGHRA, CDR2 YSYEKL. The CDR3 sequence is 18 residues long.

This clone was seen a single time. The CDR3 DNA follows: TGCGCCAGCAGCTTGGAGGGGGGGGGAGATGAAAAACTGTTTTTT. Protein sequence: CASSLEGGGDEKLFF. The V gene is TRBV5-1, the J gene TRBJ1-4, with a weak D call TRBD1 (6 bases). The CDR3 sequence is 15 residues long. In germline, CDR1 is SGHRS, CDR2 YFSETQ. V lost 0 bases to trimming and J lost 6 bases, with 12 bases between them.